The clone carrying this TCR beta chain was detected once. The antigen is unknown. J was trimmed by 4 bases and V by 1 base; bases with no gene match: 6. In germline, CDR1 is LNHNV, CDR2 YYDKDF (reference sequence). The CDR3 totals 15 residues. This entry is derived from a study of CD8+ T cells in alopecia areata. The sample's treatment: oral pan-JAK inhibitor, 5-10 mg twice daily. General observations from the study: Tofacitinib significantly brought down scalp clonality and expanded CD8+ clones among top 100.

Reverse transcribed after extraction, RNA yielded cDNA as the sequencing template. The assay was immunoSEQ multiplex PCR, and TCRdb's table has in-frame clones only and misses some. The sample contains about 200,000 clones, 64% of which appear only once. The receptor was isolated from a human donor with alopecia areata. The sequences come from CD4+ T cells sorted from blood, collected at week 4, from a patient treated with tofacitinib. The chain combines TRBV15 with TRBJ1-1; TRBD1 aligns across 7 bases. CDR3 coding DNA: TGTGCCACCAGCAGAGTCCAGGGGGGCGGCACTGAAGCTTTCTTT. Translating it yields CATSRVQGGGTEAFF.